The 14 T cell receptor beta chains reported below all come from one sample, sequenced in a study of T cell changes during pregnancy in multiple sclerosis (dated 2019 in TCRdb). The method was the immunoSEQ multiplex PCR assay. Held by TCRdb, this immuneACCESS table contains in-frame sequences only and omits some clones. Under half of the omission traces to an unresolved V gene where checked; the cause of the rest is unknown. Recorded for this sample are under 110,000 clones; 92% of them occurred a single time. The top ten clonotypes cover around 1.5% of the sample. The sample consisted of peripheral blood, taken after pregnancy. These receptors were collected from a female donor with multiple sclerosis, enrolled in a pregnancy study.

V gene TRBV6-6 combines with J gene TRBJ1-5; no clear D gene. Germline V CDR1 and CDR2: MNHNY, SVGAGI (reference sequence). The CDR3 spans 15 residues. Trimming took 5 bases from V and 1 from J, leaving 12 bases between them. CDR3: CASSPGIPSNQPQHF. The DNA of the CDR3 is TGTGCCAGCAGTCCCGGGATTCCCAGCAATCAGCCCCAGCATTTT.

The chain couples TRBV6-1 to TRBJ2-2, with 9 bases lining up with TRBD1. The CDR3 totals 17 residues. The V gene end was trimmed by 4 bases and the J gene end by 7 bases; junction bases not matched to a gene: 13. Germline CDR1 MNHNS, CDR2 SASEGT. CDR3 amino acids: CASSVLGQGVRNGELFF. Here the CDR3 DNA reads TGTGCCAGCAGTGTATTGGGACAGGGAGTTAGAAACGGGGAGCTGTTTTTT.

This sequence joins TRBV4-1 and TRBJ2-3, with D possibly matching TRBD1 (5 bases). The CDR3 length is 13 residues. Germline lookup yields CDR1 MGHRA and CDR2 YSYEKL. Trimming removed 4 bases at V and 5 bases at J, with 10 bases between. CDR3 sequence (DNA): TGCGCCAGCAGCCTGGTAGGGGTAGATACGCAGTATTTT. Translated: CASSLVGVDTQYF.

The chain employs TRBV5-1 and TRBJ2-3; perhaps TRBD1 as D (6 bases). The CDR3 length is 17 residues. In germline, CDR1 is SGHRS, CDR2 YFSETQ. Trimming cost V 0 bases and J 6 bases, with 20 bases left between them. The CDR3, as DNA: TGCGCCAGCAGCTTGGAGGTCGTTGGGACAACGGGGGATACGCAGTATTTT. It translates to CASSLEVVGTTGDTQYF. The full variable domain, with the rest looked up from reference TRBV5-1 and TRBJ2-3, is KAGVTQTPRYLIKTRGQQVTLSCSPISGHRSVSWYQQTPGQGLQFLFEYFSETQRNKGNFPGRFSGRQFSNSRSEMNVSTLELGDSALYLCASSLEVVGTTGDTQYFGPGTRLTVL.

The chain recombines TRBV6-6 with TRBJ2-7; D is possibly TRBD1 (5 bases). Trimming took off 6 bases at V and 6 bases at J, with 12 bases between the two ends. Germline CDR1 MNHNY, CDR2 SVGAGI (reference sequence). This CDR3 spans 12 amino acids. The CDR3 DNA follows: TGTGCCAGCAGCCACGACAGAAGCGAGCAGTACTTC. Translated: CASSHDRSEQYF.

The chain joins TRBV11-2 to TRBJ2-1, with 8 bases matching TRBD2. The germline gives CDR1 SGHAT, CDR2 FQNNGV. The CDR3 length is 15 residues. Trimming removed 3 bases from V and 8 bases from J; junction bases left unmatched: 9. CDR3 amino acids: CASSLLAGGRDEQFF. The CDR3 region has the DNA TGTGCCAGCAGCTTGCTCGCGGGAGGCCGGGATGAGCAGTTCTTC.

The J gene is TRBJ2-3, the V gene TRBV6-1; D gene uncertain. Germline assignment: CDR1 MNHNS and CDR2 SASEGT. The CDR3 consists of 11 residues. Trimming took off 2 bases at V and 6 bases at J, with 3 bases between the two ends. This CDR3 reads CASSERDTQYF. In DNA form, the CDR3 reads TGTGCCAGCAGTGAACGGGATACGCAGTATTTT.

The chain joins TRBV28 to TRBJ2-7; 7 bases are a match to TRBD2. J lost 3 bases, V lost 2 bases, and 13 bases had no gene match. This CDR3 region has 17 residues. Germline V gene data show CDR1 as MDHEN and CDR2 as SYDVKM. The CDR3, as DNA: TGTGCCAGCAGTTTACTTTTAAGGGAGGGCCGTTACTACGAGCAGTACTTC. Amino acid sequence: CASSLLLREGRYYEQYF.

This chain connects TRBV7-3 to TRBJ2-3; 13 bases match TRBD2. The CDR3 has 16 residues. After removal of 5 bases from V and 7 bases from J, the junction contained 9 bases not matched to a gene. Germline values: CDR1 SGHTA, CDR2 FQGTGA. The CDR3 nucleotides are TGTGCCAGCAGCATCACCGGGACTAGCGGGGTGAATACGCAGTATTTT. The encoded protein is CASSITGTSGVNTQYF.

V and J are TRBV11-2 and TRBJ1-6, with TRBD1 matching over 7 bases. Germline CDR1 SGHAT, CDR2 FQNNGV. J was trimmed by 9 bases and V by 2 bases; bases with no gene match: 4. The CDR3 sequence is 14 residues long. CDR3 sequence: CASSLRGGPSPLHF. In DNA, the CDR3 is TGTGCCAGCAGCTTACGAGGGGGCCCTTCACCCCTCCACTTT.

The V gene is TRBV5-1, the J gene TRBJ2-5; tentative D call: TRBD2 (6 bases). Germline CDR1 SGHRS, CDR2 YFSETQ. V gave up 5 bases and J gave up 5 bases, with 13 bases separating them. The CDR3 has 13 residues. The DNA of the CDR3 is TGCGCCAGCAGGCGGGACCCGATGGAGACCCAGTACTTC. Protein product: CASRRDPMETQYF.

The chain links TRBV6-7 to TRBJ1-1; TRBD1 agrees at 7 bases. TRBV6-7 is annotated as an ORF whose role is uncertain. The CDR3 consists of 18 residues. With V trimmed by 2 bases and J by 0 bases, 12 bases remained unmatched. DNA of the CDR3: TGTGCCAGCAGTTACAAGACAGGGCCTCCCCTGATGAACACTGAAGCTTTCTTT. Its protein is CASSYKTGPPLMNTEAFF.

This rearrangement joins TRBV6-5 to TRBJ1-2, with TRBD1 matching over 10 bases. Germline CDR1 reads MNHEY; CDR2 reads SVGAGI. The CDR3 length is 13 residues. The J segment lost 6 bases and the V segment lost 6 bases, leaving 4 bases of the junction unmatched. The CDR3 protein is CASRRQGAHGYTF. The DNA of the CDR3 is TGTGCCAGCAGACGACAGGGGGCGCATGGCTACACCTTC.

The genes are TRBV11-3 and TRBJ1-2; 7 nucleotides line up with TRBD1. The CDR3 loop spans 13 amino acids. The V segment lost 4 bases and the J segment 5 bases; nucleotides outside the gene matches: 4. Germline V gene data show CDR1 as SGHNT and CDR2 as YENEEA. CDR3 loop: CASSSGTDYGYTF. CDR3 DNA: TGTGCCAGCAGCTCTGGGACAGATTATGGCTACACCTTC.